This is a list of T cell receptor beta chains from one sample in a study of blood T cells in healthy people across ages. TCRdb independently ran MiXCR on the 5' RACE reads; one entry per CDR3 protein. The top ten clones hold 20% to 25% of a sample with 1.5 million to 2 million distinct CDR3 sequences, roughly two fifths of them seen once. Material for sequencing was blood. The receptors shown here come from a human donor in good health. CDR3s include the opening cysteine and the closing phenylalanine or tryptophan. A D gene is named only where the DNA matches it firmly. Clone size is shown for a subset of rows, as once, few, many or a class of expanded clone.

TRBJ2-6,few,TRBV5-1,.,CASSMGHSSGANVLTF,TGCGCCAGCAGCATGGGACATTCCTCTGGGGCCAACGTCCTGACTTTC
TRBJ1-2,once,TRBV19,.,CASSIGTTGLYGYTF,TGTGCCAGTAGTATAGGGACGACAGGTCTCTATGGCTACACCTTC
TRBJ1-4,.,TRBV6-5,.,CASNDGATNEKLFF,TGTGCCAGCAACGACGGTGCAACTAATGAAAAACTGTTTTTT
TRBJ2-5,.,TRBV7-2,.,CASSSSDYLPKETQYF,TGTGCCAGCAGCTCTTCGGACTACCTACCCAAAGAGACCCAGTACTTC
TRBJ2-7,few,TRBV14,.,CASSQQVLSYEQYF,TGTGCCAGCAGCCAACAGGTTCTGAGCTACGAGCAGTACTTC
TRBJ2-7,.,TRBV20-1,.,CSARAEINSYEQYF,TGCAGTGCTCGAGCGGAGATCAACTCCTACGAGCAGTACTTC
TRBJ1-1,.,TRBV6-5,.,CASSYQEGSTEAFF,TGTGCCAGCAGTTACCAGGAGGGTAGCACTGAAGCTTTCTTT
TRBJ2-1,few,TRBV5-6,.,CASSPNLGWGMNEQFF,TGTGCCAGCAGCCCAAACCTGGGCTGGGGGATGAATGAGCAGTTCTTC
TRBJ1-2,few,TRBV7-2,.,CASSLNMDAYGYTF,TGTGCCAGCAGCTTAAATATGGATGCCTATGGCTACACCTTC
TRBJ2-1,.,TRBV6-2/TRBV6-3,.,CASSCGQLSYNEQFF,TGTGCCAGCAGTTGCGGACAGCTCTCCTACAATGAGCAGTTCTTC
TRBJ2-1,few,TRBV20-1,TRBD1,CSARDIGTGGGDEQFF,TGCAGTGCTAGAGACATAGGGACAGGGGGCGGGGATGAGCAGTTCTTC
TRBJ1-1,.,TRBV7-8,.,CASSLAPTRTEAFF,TGTGCCAGCAGCTTAGCCCCCACCCGCACTGAAGCTTTCTTT
TRBJ2-6,.,TRBV11-2,.,CASSFMISSGANALTF,TGTGCCAGCAGCTTCATGATCAGCTCTGGGGCCAACGCCCTGACTTTC
TRBJ2-2,few,TRBV29-1,TRBD2,CSVEGEGPIPNTGELFF,TGCAGCGTTGAAGGGGAGGGCCCAATTCCGAACACCGGGGAGCTGTTTTTT
TRBJ2-1,.,TRBV12-3/TRBV12-4,TRBD2,CASRTSGLSYNEQFF,TGTGCCAGCAGGACTAGCGGGTTATCCTACAATGAGCAGTTCTTC
TRBJ2-3,.,TRBV28,.,CAIRGWASTDTQYF,TGTGCCATCCGTGGTTGGGCTAGCACAGATACGCAGTATTTT
TRBJ1-5,few,TRBV20-1,TRBD1,CSASRTGNQPQHF,TGCAGTGCTAGTAGGACAGGTAATCAGCCCCAGCATTTT
TRBJ2-4,.,TRBV11-1,.,CASSGVAKNIQYF,TGTGCCAGCAGCGGGGTAGCCAAAAACATTCAGTACTTC
TRBJ1-2,few,TRBV12-3/TRBV12-4,.,CASSLKLYHGYTF,TGTGCCAGCAGTTTAAAGCTTTACCATGGCTACACCTTC
TRBJ2-5,few,TRBV3-1,.,CASTSAGLGETQYF,TGTGCCAGCACGAGTGCAGGGCTGGGAGAGACCCAGTACTTC
TRBJ2-7,many,TRBV12-3/TRBV12-4,TRBD2,CASSLAVYEQYF,TGTGCCAGCAGCCTAGCGGTCTACGAGCAGTACTTC
TRBJ1-2,.,TRBV9,TRBD1,CASSLQQGAPNYGYTF,TGTGCCAGCAGCTTACAACAGGGGGCACCTAACTATGGCTACACCTTC
TRBJ2-7,.,TRBV7-2,.,CASSLGAEGLYEQYF,TGTGCCAGCAGCTTAGGGGCGGAAGGCCTCTACGAGCAGTACTTC
TRBJ2-1,.,TRBV12-3/TRBV12-4,.,CASSIDRPSSYNEQFF,TGTGCCAGCAGTATTGACAGACCGAGCTCCTACAATGAGCAGTTCTTC
TRBJ2-7,.,TRBV20-1,.,CSARSRRANYEQYF,TGCAGTGCTAGAAGCCGCAGGGCAAACTACGAGCAGTACTTC
TRBJ1-4,.,TRBV29-1,.,CSGGREEKLFF,TGCAGCGGGGGCCGGGAAGAAAAACTGTTTTTT
TRBJ1-5,few,TRBV18,.,CASSPGTVDNQPQHF,TGTGCCAGCTCACCGGGCACAGTCGACAATCAGCCCCAGCATTTT
TRBJ1-1,.,TRBV13,.,CASGVGYNTEAFF,TGTGCCAGCGGTGTGGGTTATAACACTGAAGCTTTCTTT
TRBJ2-6,few,TRBV5-1,.,CASSSGGGPGGPGANVLTF,TGCGCCAGCAGCTCAGGGGGGGGCCCAGGAGGACCTGGGGCCAACGTCCTGACTTTC
TRBJ2-7,.,TRBV27,.,CASSFVGSGDEQYF,TGTGCCAGCAGTTTTGTTGGTTCTGGGGACGAGCAGTACTTC
TRBJ2-4,.,TRBV7-8,.,CASGTAYGAKNIQYF,TGTGCCAGCGGGACGGCGTATGGGGCCAAAAACATTCAGTACTTC
TRBJ1-5,.,TRBV29-1,.,CSAQMGRNQPQHF,TGCAGCGCCCAAATGGGTAGGAATCAGCCCCAGCATTTT
TRBJ2-1,.,TRBV29-1,.,CSVVDWSSYNEQFF,TGCAGCGTTGTCGATTGGTCCTCCTACAATGAGCAGTTCTTC
TRBJ1-1,few,TRBV20-1,TRBD1,CSARADRAEAFF,TGCAGTGCTAGAGCCGACAGGGCTGAAGCTTTCTTT
TRBJ2-5,.,TRBV6-2/TRBV6-3,TRBD2,CASRRRRGGNAETQYF,TGTGCCAGCAGGAGGAGACGGGGGGGCAATGCGGAGACCCAGTACTTC
TRBJ1-5,few,TRBV10-3,.,CAISESGASNQSQHF,TGTGCCATCAGTGAATCAGGGGCAAGCAATCAGTCCCAGCATTTT